This T cell receptor beta chain was documented in a study of T cell responses to AZD1222 COVID-19 vaccine. Repertoires were generated with immunoSEQ multiplex PCR, while TCRdb's copy carries only in-frame clones and drops some. The data show about 72,000 clones, with 80% to 90% seen just once and over 25% held by the top ten. The V and J ends lost 7 bases and 6 bases, in that order; junction bases with no gene match: 14. CDR3 size: 15 residues. Germline loops: CDR1 SGHTA, CDR2 FQGNSA. This clonotype originated in an adult who received the AZD1222 COVID-19 vaccine. The sequenced sample was peripheral blood, obtained 28 days after the second AZD1222 dose. The chain joins TRBV7-2 to TRBJ2-7; 8 bases line up with TRBD2. The DNA of the CDR3 is TGTGCCAGCACCTCAGGGGCCGGGAGGGCAAGCGAGCAGTACTTC. Protein sequence: CASTSGAGRASEQYF.